These T cell receptor beta chains were read from a single sample in a study of blood T cell repertoires in COVID-19. Data came from immunoSEQ multiplex PCR; TCRdb stores just in-frame clones and leaves some out. Among 75,000 to 95,000 clones listed, over 70% were seen once. Material for sequencing was peripheral blood. The receptors originated from a human donor in a cohort sampled during active COVID-19. Each CDR3 is given with its conserved first and last residue. The D gene is left open where the match is weak. Size is stated for part of the rows, as once, few or many counts, or as a class when the clone is expanded.

NA,TRBV3-1/TRBV3-2,NA,TRBJ2-3,CASSQVSGGDTQYF,TGTGCCAGCAGCCAAGTCTCCGGGGGAGATACGCAGTATTTT
NA,TRBV7-6,TRBD2,TRBJ2-1,CASSFAGTSGTNEQFF,TGTGCCAGCAGCTTCGCCGGGACTAGCGGCACCAATGAGCAGTTCTTC
NA,TRBV5-6,TRBD2,TRBJ2-7,CASSERGIIYEQYF,TGTGCCAGCTCGGAGCGGGGAATAATTTACGAGCAGTACTTC
NA,TRBV12-3/TRBV12-4,TRBD1,TRBJ1-2,CASSPDRVYGYTF,TGTGCCAGCAGTCCGGACAGGGTGTATGGCTACACCTTC
NA,TRBV29-1,NA,TRBJ1-4,CSVARGIGEKLFF,TGCAGCGTTGCAAGAGGCATCGGTGAAAAACTGTTTTTT
NA,TRBV5-5,NA,TRBJ1-1,CASSSHGGPVAEAFF,TGTGCCAGCAGCTCGCACGGAGGCCCGGTCGCTGAAGCTTTCTTT
NA,TRBV6-4,NA,TRBJ2-6,CASSEHPSSGANVLTF,TGTGCCAGCAGTGAACATCCCAGCTCTGGGGCCAACGTCCTGACTTTC
NA,TRBV28,NA,TRBJ1-3,CASSSGQLSGNTIYF,TGTGCCAGCAGTTCAGGACAGCTCTCTGGAAACACCATATATTTT
NA,TRBV25-1,NA,TRBJ2-7,CASSASPTAGEQYF,TGTGCCAGCAGTGCATCTCCAACGGCCGGGGAGCAGTACTTC
NA,TRBV2,NA,TRBJ1-2,CASSAGMGYGYTF,TGTGCCAGCAGTGCAGGGATGGGATACGGCTACACCTTC
few,TRBV6-2/TRBV6-3,TRBD1,TRBJ2-7,CASSYPSPTGGSGEQYF,TGTGCCAGCAGTTACCCTTCCCCGACAGGGGGATCAGGGGAGCAGTACTTC
NA,TRBV14,TRBD2,TRBJ2-3,CASSHTSGSLPLTDTQYF,TGTGCCAGCAGCCATACTAGCGGGAGCCTCCCTCTCACAGATACGCAGTATTTT
NA,TRBV7-8,TRBD2,TRBJ2-7,CASSPPGLGAYEQYF,TGTGCCAGCAGCCCTCCGGGACTAGGAGCCTACGAGCAGTACTTC
NA,TRBV5-1,TRBD2,TRBJ2-3,CASSAGGLAIITDTQYF,TGCGCCAGCAGCGCCGGTGGACTAGCGATAATCACAGATACGCAGTATTTT
NA,TRBV7-9,TRBD1,TRBJ2-1,CASSLGQGGYNEQFF,TGTGCCAGCAGCTTGGGACAGGGGGGATACAATGAGCAGTTCTTC
NA,TRBV9,TRBD2,TRBJ2-1,CASSLGTSGRRKGNEQFF,TGTGCCAGCAGCCTCGGGACTAGCGGGAGGAGGAAAGGAAATGAGCAGTTCTTC
NA,TRBV30,TRBD1,TRBJ1-1,CAWSKRQGASTEAFF,TGTGCCTGGAGTAAGAGACAGGGGGCTTCTACTGAAGCTTTCTTT
NA,TRBV28,TRBD1,TRBJ2-5,CASRPTGVETQYF,TGTGCCAGCAGACCTACAGGGGTGGAGACCCAGTACTTC
once,TRBV28,TRBD1,TRBJ2-1,CASSPTGGTNEQFF,TGTGCCAGCAGTCCGACAGGGGGGACCAATGAGCAGTTCTTC
NA,TRBV18,TRBD2,TRBJ2-1,CASSRRDGRSYNEQFF,TGTGCCAGCTCACGCCGGGACGGGAGGTCCTACAATGAGCAGTTCTTC
NA,TRBV5-1,NA,TRBJ2-7,CASSLEGGTGNPYEQYF,TGCGCCAGCAGCCTGGAGGGGGGGACGGGAAATCCCTACGAGCAGTACTTC
NA,TRBV2,TRBD1,TRBJ1-2,CASSLLTGGGGYTF,TGTGCCAGCAGTCTGCTCACAGGGGGAGGTGGCTACACCTTC
NA,TRBV11-2,NA,TRBJ2-7,CASSLAPTREQYF,TGTGCCAGCAGCTTAGCCCCTACGAGGGAGCAGTACTTC
NA,TRBV6-1,NA,TRBJ1-1,CASSEAASRGTEAFF,TGTGCCAGCAGTGAAGCCGCCTCAAGGGGCACTGAAGCTTTCTTT
NA,TRBV5-5,TRBD1,TRBJ1-4,CASSSWTGVEKLFF,TGTGCCAGCAGCTCATGGACAGGGGTGGAAAAACTGTTTTTT
NA,TRBV1,NA,TRBJ2-2,CTSSHSTSGMGTGELFF,TGCACCAGCAGCCACTCGACTAGCGGGATGGGAACCGGGGAGCTGTTTTTT
NA,TRBV6-5,NA,TRBJ2-3,CASTLGGTDTQYF,TGTGCCAGCACCCTAGGGGGCACAGATACGCAGTATTTT
NA,TRBV12-3/TRBV12-4,NA,TRBJ1-1,CASSLNPNTEAFF,TGTGCCAGCAGTTTAAATCCTAACACTGAAGCTTTCTTT
once,TRBV6-5,NA,TRBJ1-5,CASTRGGNQPQHF,TGTGCCAGCACCAGGGGTGGCAATCAGCCCCAGCATTTT
NA,TRBV11-3,NA,TRBJ2-3,CASSSRDDGTDTQYF,TGTGCCAGCAGCTCCAGGGATGATGGTACAGATACGCAGTATTTT
NA,TRBV28,TRBD1,TRBJ1-4,CASRPPMGQGRSTNEKLFF,TGTGCCAGCAGGCCCCCCATGGGACAGGGAAGATCAACTAATGAAAAACTGTTTTTT
NA,TRBV7-2,NA,TRBJ2-5,CASSPTQGPYQETQYF,TGTGCCAGCAGCCCAACCCAGGGGCCGTACCAAGAGACCCAGTACTTC
NA,TRBV7-8,NA,TRBJ2-5,CASSLRERVPRETQYF,TGTGCCAGCAGCCTACGGGAGCGGGTCCCCCGGGAGACCCAGTACTTC
once,TRBV28,TRBD2,TRBJ2-7,CASRPHSGGSSYEQYF,TGTGCCAGCAGACCCCATAGCGGGGGGAGCTCCTACGAGCAGTACTTC
NA,TRBV18,TRBD1,TRBJ1-2,CASSGGQGRTLHGYTF,TGTGCCAGCTCAGGGGGACAGGGGAGGACTCTCCATGGCTACACCTTC
NA,TRBV10-3,TRBD1,TRBJ2-1,CAIFPGGTGGLNEQFF,TGTGCCATCTTCCCCGGCGGGACAGGGGGCCTCAATGAGCAGTTCTTC
NA,TRBV10-3,TRBD1,TRBJ1-5,CAISESSDRGFNQPQHF,TGTGCCATCAGTGAGTCTTCAGACAGGGGCTTCAATCAGCCCCAGCATTTT
few,TRBV18,NA,TRBJ1-5,CASSRSEDQPQHF,TGTGCCAGCTCACGGTCGGAGGATCAGCCCCAGCATTTT
NA,TRBV5-1,NA,TRBJ2-3,CASSPQLAEADTQYF,TGCGCCAGCAGCCCACAACTAGCTGAGGCAGATACGCAGTATTTT
NA,TRBV28,NA,TRBJ1-5,CASSLLAGQGNLYSNQPQHF,TGTGCCAGCAGTTTATTGGCGGGGCAGGGCAATCTCTATAGCAATCAGCCCCAGCATTTT
NA,TRBV10-2,NA,TRBJ2-1,CASSISSYNEQFF,TGCGCCAGCAGTATCAGCTCCTACAATGAGCAGTTCTTC
NA,TRBV28,TRBD1,TRBJ1-2,CASSSSTGVYGYTF,TGTGCCAGCAGTTCGTCGACAGGGGTTTATGGCTACACCTTC
NA,TRBV6-5,NA,TRBJ1-1,CASSYDYMNTEAFF,TGTGCCAGCAGTTACGATTACATGAACACTGAAGCTTTCTTT
once,TRBV9,TRBD1,TRBJ1-2,CASSDTGAYYGYTF,TGTGCCAGCAGTGACACAGGGGCATATTACGGCTACACCTTC
NA,TRBV2,NA,TRBJ1-2,CASRGDSISYGYTF,TGTGCCAGCAGGGGGGACTCTATCTCCTATGGCTACACCTTC
NA,TRBV7-3,TRBD2,TRBJ2-1,CASSPDPSGTQFF,TGTGCCAGCAGCCCCGACCCTAGCGGGACGCAGTTCTTC
NA,TRBV6-5,TRBD1,TRBJ2-2,CASRAHRGNTGELFF,TGTGCCAGCAGAGCTCACAGGGGAAACACCGGGGAGCTGTTTTTT
NA,TRBV28,NA,TRBJ2-6,CASEPGGLSGANVLTF,TGTGCCAGCGAACCCGGCGGACTCTCTGGGGCCAACGTCCTGACTTTC
NA,TRBV19,TRBD2,TRBJ2-1,CASSWTSGRSYNEQFF,TGTGCCAGTAGCTGGACTAGCGGGAGGTCCTACAATGAGCAGTTCTTC
NA,TRBV2,NA,TRBJ2-4,CASLGGTAKNIQYF,TGTGCCAGCCTAGGGGGAACAGCCAAAAACATTCAGTACTTC
NA,TRBV19,TRBD2,TRBJ2-3,CASSIGGLREGPDTQYF,TGTGCCAGTAGTATTGGGGGTCTGCGGGAGGGCCCAGATACGCAGTATTTT
NA,TRBV27,TRBD2,TRBJ2-1,CASSSSAGAYNEQFF,TGTGCCAGCAGTTCCTCAGCGGGAGCCTACAATGAGCAGTTCTTC
NA,TRBV27,TRBD1,TRBJ2-5,CASSRLRGQGQETQYF,TGTGCCAGCAGCCGCCTCAGGGGACAGGGGCAAGAGACCCAGTACTTC
NA,TRBV28,TRBD1,TRBJ2-7,CASSSGGTGGSEQYF,TGTGCCAGCAGCTCAGGGGGGACAGGAGGAAGCGAGCAGTACTTC
NA,TRBV2,TRBD1,TRBJ2-1,CASGRTGGNNEQFF,TGTGCCAGCGGTAGGACAGGGGGGAACAATGAGCAGTTCTTC
NA,TRBV27,NA,TRBJ1-1,CASSRRNTEAFF,TGTGCCAGCTCCCGGAGGAACACTGAAGCTTTCTTT
NA,TRBV7-6,TRBD2,TRBJ2-2,CASSQRRGGNTGELFF,TGTGCCAGCAGCCAAAGGCGGGGGGGGAACACCGGGGAGCTGTTTTTT
NA,TRBV28,TRBD1,TRBJ1-1,CASSPQTGKKNTEAFF,TGTGCCAGCAGTCCCCAGACAGGGAAGAAGAACACTGAAGCTTTCTTT